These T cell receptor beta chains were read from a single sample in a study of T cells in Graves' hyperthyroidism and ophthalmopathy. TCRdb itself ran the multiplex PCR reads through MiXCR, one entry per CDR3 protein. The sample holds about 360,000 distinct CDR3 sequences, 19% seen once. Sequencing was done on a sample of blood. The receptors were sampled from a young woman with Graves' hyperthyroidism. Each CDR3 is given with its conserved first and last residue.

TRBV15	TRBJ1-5	CATSRAGPPQHF
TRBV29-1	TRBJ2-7	CSVVSASSYEQYF
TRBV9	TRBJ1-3	CASSGRRVPGNTIYF
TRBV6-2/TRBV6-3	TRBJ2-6	CASRRRRSGTYFAGANVLTF
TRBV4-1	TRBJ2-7	CASSQDMPGTSSYEQYF
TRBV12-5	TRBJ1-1	CASGLPLAFF
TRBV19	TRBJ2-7	CASSMRTGYEQYF
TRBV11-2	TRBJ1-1	CASSLVLNTEAFF
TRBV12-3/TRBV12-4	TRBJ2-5	CASSLGLSGTQYF
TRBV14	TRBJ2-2	CASRARATNTGELFF
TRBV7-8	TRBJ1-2	CASSVGLLYGYTF
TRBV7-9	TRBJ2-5	CASSLVGGKETQYF
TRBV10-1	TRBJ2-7	CASSDRIEAYEQYF
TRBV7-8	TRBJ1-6	CASSLDRLYSPLHF
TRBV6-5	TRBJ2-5	CASSSLTSGGAQETQYF
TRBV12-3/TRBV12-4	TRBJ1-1	CASSRTESEAFF
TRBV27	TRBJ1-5	CASSLSRTGSNQPQHF
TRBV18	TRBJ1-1	CASSPSGQGSATEAFF
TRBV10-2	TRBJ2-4	CASSVGPRDIKYF
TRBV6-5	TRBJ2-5	CASSYSGGKETQYF
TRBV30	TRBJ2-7	CAWRRLDRLGHTYEQYF
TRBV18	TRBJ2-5	CASSRGTLKETQYF
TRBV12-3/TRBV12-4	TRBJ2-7	CASSLGQGLSEQYF
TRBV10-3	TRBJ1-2	CAMGTEPNRPYGYTF
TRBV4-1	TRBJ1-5	CASSQGRGNAKQPQHF
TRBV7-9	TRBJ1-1	CASSGGTGLFGTEAFF
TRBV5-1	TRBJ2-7	CASSKDEAYEQYF
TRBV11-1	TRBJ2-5	CASSLAASGGARETQYF
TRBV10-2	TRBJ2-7	CASTQTSGVYEQYF
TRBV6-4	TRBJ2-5	CVSSIDSPETQYF
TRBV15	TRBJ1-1	CATSTRQGGTEAFF
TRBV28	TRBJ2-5	CASSQVTGFSGETQYF
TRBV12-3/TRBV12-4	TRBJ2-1	CASKGDSSYNEQFF
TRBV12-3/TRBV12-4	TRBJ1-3	CASRTRRTIYF
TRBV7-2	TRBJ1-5	CASSSLGVPLKSNQPQHF
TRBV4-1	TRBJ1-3	CASSQLPGQNGNTIYF
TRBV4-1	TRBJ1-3	CASSRTQGRAGNTIYF
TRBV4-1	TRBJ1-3	CASSQHFSSGNTIYF
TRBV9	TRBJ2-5	CAIPSRTHQETQYF
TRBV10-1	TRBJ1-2	CASSPSRRDTGGYGYTF
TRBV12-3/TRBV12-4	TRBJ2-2	CASTFFPTGELFF
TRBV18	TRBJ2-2	CASSPGTNTGELFF
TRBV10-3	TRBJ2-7	CAISESAQGTHEQYF
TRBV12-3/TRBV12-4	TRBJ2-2	CASTLGQSNTGELFF
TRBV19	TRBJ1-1	CASRGQTTGDTEAFF
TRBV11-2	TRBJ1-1	CASSTGGSTEAFF
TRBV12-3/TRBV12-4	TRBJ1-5	CASSRDRQINQPQHF
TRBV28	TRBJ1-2	CASSPQYYGYTF
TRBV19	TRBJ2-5	CASRPTKDREEETQYF
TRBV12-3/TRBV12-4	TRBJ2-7	CASTRTGGYEQYF
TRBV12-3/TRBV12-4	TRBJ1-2	CATGPSSVYGYTF
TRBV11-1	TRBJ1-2	CASTGQGPNNYGYTF
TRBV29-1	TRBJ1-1	CSVLSDSEAFF
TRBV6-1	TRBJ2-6	CASSEYGRVTGANVLTF